This TCR beta chain originates from a study of CD8+ T cells in alopecia areata. Findings of the study overall: Higher clonality than in normal scalp was seen in lesional scalp, especially alopecia totalis/universalis. There were also resident alphabeta T cells of normal skin sequenced in scalp samples.

In the case of this clone: Its antigen is unidentified.

CDR1 and CDR2 (germline): SGDLS, YYNGEE. This CDR3 comprises 15 residues. Trimming took off 2 bases at V and 4 bases at J, with 15 bases between the two ends. Investigators isolated RNA and reverse transcribed it into cDNA to act as the sequencing template. The table came from immunoSEQ multiplex PCR; TCRdb's copy has only in-frame clones and leaves some out. The data contain hundreds of thousands of clones, 57% of them singletons. The gene calls are TRBV9 and TRBJ1-1; D is unclear. The TCR comes from a human donor with alopecia areata. The material was CD4+ T cells sorted from blood, obtained at week 0. In DNA form, the CDR3 reads TGTGCCAGCAGCGTCGATGCACGACATTCCACTGAAGCTTTCTTT. Protein: CASSVDARHSTEAFF. Combining the CDR3 with reference TRBV9 and TRBJ1-1 gives the whole variable domain DSGVTQTPKHLITATGQRVTLRCSPRSGDLSVYWYQQSLDQGLQFLIQYYNGEERAKGNILERFSAQQFPDLHSELNLSSLELGDSALYFCASSVDARHSTEAFFGQGTRLTVV.